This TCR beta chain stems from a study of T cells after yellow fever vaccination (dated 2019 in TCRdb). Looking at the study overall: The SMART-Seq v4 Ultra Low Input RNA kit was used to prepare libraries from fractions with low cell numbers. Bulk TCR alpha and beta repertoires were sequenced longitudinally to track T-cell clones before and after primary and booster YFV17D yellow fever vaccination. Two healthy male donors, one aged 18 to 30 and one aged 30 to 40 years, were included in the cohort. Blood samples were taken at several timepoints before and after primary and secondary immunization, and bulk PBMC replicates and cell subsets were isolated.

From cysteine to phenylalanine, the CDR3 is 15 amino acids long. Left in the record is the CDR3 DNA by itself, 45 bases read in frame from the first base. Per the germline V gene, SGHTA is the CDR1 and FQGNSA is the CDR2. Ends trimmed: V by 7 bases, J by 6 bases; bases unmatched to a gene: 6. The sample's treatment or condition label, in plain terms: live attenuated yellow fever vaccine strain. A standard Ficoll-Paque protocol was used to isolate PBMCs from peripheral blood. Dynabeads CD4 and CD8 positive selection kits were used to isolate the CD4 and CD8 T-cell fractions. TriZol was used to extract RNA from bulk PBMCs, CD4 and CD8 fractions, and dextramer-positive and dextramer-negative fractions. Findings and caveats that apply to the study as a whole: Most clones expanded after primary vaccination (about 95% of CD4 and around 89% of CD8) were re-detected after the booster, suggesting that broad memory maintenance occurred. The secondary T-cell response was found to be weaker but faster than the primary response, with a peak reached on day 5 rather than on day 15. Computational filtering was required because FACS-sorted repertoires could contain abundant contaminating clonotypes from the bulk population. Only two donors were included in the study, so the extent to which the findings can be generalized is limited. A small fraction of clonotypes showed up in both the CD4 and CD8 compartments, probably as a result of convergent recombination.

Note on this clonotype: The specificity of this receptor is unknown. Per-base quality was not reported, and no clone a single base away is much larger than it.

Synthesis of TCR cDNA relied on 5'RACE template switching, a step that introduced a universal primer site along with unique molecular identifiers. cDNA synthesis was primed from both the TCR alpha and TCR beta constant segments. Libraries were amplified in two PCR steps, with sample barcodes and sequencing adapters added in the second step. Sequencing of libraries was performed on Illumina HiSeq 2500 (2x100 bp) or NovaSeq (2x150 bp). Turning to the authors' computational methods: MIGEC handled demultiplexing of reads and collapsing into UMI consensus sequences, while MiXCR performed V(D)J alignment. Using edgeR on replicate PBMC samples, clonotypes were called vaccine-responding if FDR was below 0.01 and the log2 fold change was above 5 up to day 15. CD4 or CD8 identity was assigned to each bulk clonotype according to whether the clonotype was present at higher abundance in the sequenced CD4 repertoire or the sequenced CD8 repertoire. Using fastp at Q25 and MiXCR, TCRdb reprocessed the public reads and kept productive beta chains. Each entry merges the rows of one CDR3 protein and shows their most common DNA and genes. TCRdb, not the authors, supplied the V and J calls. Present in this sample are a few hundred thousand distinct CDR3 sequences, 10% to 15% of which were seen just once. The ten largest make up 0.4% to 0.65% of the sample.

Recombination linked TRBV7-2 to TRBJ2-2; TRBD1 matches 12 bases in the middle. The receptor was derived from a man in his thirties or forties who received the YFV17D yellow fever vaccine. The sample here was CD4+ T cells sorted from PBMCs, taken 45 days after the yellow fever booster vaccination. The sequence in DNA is TGTGCCAGCAACCGGGACAGGGGGCTAGCCGGGGAGCTGTTTTTT. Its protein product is CASNRDRGLAGELFF.